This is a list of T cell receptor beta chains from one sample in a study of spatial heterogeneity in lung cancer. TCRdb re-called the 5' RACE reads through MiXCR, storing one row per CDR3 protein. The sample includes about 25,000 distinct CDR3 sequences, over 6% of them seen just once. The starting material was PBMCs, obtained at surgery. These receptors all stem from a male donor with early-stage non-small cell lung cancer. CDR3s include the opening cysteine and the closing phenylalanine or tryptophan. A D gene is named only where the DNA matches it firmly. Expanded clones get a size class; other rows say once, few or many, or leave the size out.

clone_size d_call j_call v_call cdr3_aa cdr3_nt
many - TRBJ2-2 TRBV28 CASRAAPTGELFF TGTGCCAGCAGGGCAGCTCCCACCGGGGAGCTGTTTTTT
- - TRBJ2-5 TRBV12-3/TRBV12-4 CASSSTGKAGWQETQYF TGTGCCAGCAGTTCCACCGGGAAAGCTGGGTGGCAAGAGACCCAGTACTTC
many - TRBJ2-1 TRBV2 CASSEESTRVGAEQFF TGTGCCAGCAGTGAAGAGTCGACTAGAGTTGGTGCTGAGCAGTTCTTC
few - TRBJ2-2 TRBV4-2 CASSQEIYTGELFF TGTGCCAGCAGCCAAGAGATTTACACCGGGGAGCTGTTTTTT
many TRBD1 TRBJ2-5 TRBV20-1 CSAPPPGGAEETQYF TGCAGTGCTCCTCCCCCAGGGGGAGCGGAGGAGACCCAGTACTTC
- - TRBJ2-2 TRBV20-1 CSAKHHRGTGELFF TGCAGTGCTAAGCACCATAGAGGCACCGGGGAGCTGTTTTTT
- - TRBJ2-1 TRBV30 CAWSEPGPEQFF TGTGCCTGGAGCGAGCCTGGCCCTGAGCAGTTCTTC
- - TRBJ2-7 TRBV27 CASSLAWTYEQYF TGTGCCAGCAGCCTCGCTTGGACCTACGAGCAGTACTTC
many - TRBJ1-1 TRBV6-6 CASSNGGGNTEAFF TGTGCCAGCAGTAACGGAGGGGGGAACACTGAAGCTTTCTTT
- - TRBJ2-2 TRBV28 CASRQGFAGELFF TGTGCCAGCAGGCAGGGTTTCGCCGGGGAGCTGTTTTTT
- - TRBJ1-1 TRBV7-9 CASIAPTNTEAFF TGTGCCAGCATCGCCCCCACGAACACTGAAGCTTTCTTT
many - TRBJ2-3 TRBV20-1 CSVRGVRDTQYF TGCAGTGTGCGTGGGGTGCGAGATACGCAGTATTTT
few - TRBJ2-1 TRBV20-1 CSAESVSHNEQFF TGCAGTGCTGAGAGCGTTTCCCACAATGAGCAGTTCTTC
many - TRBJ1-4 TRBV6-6 CASIGYEKLFF TGTGCCAGCATTGGTTATGAAAAACTGTTTTTT
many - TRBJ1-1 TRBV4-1 CASTLGEGTEAFF TGCGCCAGCACGCTGGGGGAAGGAACTGAAGCTTTCTTT
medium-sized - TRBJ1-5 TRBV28 CASSSFAQPQHF TGTGCCAGCAGTTCCTTCGCCCAGCCCCAGCATTTT
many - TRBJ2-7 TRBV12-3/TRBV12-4 CASSFGRNYEQYF TGTGCCAGCAGTTTTGGCCGGAACTACGAGCAGTACTTC
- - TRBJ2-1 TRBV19 CASSIWAAASNPNEQFF TGTGCCAGTAGTATTTGGGCGGCCGCAAGTAACCCCAATGAGCAGTTCTTC
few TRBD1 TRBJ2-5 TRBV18 CASSPPNRGETQYF TGTGCCAGCTCACCGCCTAACAGGGGAGAGACCCAGTACTTC
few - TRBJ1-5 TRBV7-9 CASSPKGINQPQHF TGTGCCAGCAGCCCCAAGGGAATCAATCAGCCCCAGCATTTT
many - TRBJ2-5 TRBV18 CASSGQRAGETQYF TGTGCCAGCTCGGGACAGCGGGCAGGAGAGACCCAGTACTTC
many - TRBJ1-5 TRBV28 CASSLLGYGNQPQHF TGTGCCAGCAGTTTATTAGGGTATGGCAATCAGCCCCAGCATTTT
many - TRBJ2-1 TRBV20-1 CSANWRRGSYNEQFF TGCAGTGCTAACTGGAGGCGGGGCTCCTACAATGAGCAGTTCTTC
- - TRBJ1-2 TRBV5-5 CASSLVAGTEGYTF TGTGCCAGCAGCTTGGTCGCAGGGACGGAGGGCTACACCTTC
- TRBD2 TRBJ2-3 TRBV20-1 CSAEGVGAGGRTDTQYF TGCAGTGCCGAGGGGGTCGGTGCGGGAGGCCGCACAGATACGCAGTATTTT
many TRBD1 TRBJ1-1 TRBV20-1 CSPRQGWNTEAFF TGCAGTCCCAGACAGGGCTGGAACACTGAAGCTTTCTTT
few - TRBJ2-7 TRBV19 CASSIRSGLTYEQYF TGTGCCAGTAGTATCCGTTCAGGGTTGACCTACGAGCAGTACTTC